This T cell receptor beta chain was captured in a study of low-dose radiotherapy and immunotherapy resistance in tumors. About the research overall: A dose of 0.5 Gy per fraction was delivered to Cohort 1 every 2 weeks, for a total of 6.5 Gy. Given every two weeks, intravenous cyclophosphamide 200 mg/m2 preceded radiation and immunotherapy by one day.

First-strand cDNA relied on TRAV- and TRBV-specific primers spanning alpha and beta chains. TCR amplification ran 20 PCR cycles using constant-region and V-primer adapter primers. By in vitro transcription, the isolated mRNA was amplified. Each CDR3 protein gets one entry after TCRdb re-called the reads with MiXCR. The data show about 64,000 distinct CDR3 sequences, about 30% seen once. This sample's time point: before trial treatment. Solid tumors that lacked tumor-infiltrating lymphocytes and were advanced were present in eligible patients. This clonotype has only one observation. J lost 7 bases, V lost 2 bases, and 4 bases had no gene match. This CDR3 spans 15 amino acids. The germline V gene encodes CDR1 SGHNT and CDR2 YYREEE (reference sequence).

The chain uses TRBV5-4 and TRBJ2-1; 12 bases fit TRBD2. This receptor was taken from a male donor with rectosigmoid adenocarcinoma. The material was PBMCs, obtained before treatment. The CDR3 protein is CASSFGLAGGNEQFF. In DNA, the CDR3 is TGTGCCAGCAGCTTCGGGCTAGCGGGGGGGAATGAGCAGTTCTTC.